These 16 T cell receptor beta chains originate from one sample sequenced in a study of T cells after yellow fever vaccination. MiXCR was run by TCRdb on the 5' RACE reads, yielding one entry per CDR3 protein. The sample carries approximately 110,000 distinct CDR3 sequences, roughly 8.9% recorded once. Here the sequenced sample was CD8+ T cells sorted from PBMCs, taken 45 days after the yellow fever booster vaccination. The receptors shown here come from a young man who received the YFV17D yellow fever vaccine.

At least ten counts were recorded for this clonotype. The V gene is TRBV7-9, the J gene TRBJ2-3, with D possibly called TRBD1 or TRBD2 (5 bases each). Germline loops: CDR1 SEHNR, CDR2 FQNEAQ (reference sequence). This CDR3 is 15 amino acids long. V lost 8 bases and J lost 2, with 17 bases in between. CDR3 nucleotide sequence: TGTGCCAGCCCTGGGGGAACTACCGACACAGATACGCAGTATTTT. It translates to CASPGGTTDTDTQYF.

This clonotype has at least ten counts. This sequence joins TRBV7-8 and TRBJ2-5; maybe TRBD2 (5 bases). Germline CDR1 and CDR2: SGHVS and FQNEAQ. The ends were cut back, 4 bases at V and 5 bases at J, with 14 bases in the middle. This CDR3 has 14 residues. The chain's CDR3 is CASSSSGTMETQYF. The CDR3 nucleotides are TGTGCCAGCAGCTCAAGCGGTACTATGGAGACCCAGTACTTC.

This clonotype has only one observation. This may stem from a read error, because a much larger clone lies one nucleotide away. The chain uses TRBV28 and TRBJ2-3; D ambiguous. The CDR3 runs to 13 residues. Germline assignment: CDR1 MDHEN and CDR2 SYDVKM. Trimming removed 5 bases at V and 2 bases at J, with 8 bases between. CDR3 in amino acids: CASSNHITDTQYF. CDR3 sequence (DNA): TGTGCCAGCAGTAACCATATCACAGATACGCAGTATTTT.

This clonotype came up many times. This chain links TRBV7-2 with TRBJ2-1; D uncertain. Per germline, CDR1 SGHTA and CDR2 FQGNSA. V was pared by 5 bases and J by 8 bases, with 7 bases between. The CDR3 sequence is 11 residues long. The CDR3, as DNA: TGTGCCAGCAGCCCTGCCCATGAGCAGTTCTTC. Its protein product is CASSPAHEQFF.

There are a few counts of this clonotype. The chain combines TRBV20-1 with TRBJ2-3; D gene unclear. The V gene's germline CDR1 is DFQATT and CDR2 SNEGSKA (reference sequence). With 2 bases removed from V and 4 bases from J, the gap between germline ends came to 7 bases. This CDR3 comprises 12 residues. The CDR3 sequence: CSARPPADTQYF. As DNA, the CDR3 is TGCAGTGCTAGACCTCCGGCAGATACGCAGTATTTT.

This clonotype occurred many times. The CDR3 DNA reads TGCAGCGTTGCCAGCGGAGATTACAATGAGCAGTTCTTC. It translates to CSVASGDYNEQFF. The chain couples TRBV29-1 to TRBJ2-1, with a possible D match to TRBD2 (5 bases). CDR1 and CDR2 (germline): SQVTM, ANQGSEA. The CDR3 has 13 residues. Trimming removed 4 bases from V and 4 bases from J, with 11 bases in between.

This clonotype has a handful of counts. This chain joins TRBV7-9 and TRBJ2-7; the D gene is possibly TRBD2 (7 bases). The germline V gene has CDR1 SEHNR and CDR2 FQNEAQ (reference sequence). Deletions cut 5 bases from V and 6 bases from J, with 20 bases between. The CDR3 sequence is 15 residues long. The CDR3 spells CASSRGAEWSLEQYF. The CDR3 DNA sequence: TGTGCCAGCAGCCGGGGGGCTGAGTGGTCCCTCGAGCAGTACTTC.

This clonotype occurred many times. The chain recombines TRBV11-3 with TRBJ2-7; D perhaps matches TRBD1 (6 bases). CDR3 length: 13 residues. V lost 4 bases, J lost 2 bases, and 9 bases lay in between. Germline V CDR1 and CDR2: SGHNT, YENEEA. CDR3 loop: CASSSGTTYEQYF. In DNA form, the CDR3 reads TGTGCCAGCAGCTCAGGGACAACCTACGAGCAGTACTTC.

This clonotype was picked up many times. Here the CDR3 DNA reads TGTGCCAGCAGCTCGGACAGGGGGCCACACCGCTTTGAAGCTTTCTTT. Its protein is CASSSDRGPHRFEAFF. The chain couples TRBV5-5 to TRBJ1-1; 11 positions agree with TRBD1. After removal of 3 bases from V and 7 bases from J, the junction contained 11 bases not matched to a gene. The V gene's germline CDR1 is SGHKS and CDR2 YYEKEE (reference sequence). This CDR3 is 16 amino acids long.

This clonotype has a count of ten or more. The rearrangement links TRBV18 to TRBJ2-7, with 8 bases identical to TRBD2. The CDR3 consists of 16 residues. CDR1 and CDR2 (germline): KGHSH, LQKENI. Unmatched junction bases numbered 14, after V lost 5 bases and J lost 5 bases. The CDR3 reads CASSEYERELFNEQYF. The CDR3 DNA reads TGTGCCAGCTCAGAGTACGAGCGGGAGCTTTTTAACGAGCAGTACTTC.

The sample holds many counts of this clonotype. CDR3 in amino acids: CASSFGGENEQFF. In DNA form, the CDR3 reads TGTGCCAGCAGTTTTGGGGGAGAGAATGAGCAGTTCTTC. The rearrangement links TRBV12-3 or TRBV12-4 to TRBJ2-1; D assignment may be TRBD1 or TRBD2 (5 bases each). Trimming left V 3 bases short and J 7 bases short, with 10 bases between. The CDR3 covers 13 residues.

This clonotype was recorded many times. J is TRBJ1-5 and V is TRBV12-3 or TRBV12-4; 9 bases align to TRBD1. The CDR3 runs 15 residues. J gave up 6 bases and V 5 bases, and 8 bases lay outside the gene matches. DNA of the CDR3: TGTGCCAGCAGTGCACGGGACAGGGCGAGTCAGCCCCAGCATTTT. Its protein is CASSARDRASQPQHF.

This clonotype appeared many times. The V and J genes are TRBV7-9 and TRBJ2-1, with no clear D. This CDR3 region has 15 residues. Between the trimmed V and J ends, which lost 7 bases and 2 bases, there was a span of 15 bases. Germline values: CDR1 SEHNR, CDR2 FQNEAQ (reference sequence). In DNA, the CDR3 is TGTGCCAGCACCTCAAGGCTCCCAACCTACAATGAGCAGTTCTTC. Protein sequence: CASTSRLPTYNEQFF. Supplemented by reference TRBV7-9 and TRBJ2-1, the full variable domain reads DTGVSQNPRHKITKRGQNVTFRCDPISEHNRLYWYRQTLGQGPEFLTYFQNEAQLEKSRLLSDRFSAERPKGSFSTLEIQRTEQGDSAMYLCASTSRLPTYNEQFFGPGTRLTVL.

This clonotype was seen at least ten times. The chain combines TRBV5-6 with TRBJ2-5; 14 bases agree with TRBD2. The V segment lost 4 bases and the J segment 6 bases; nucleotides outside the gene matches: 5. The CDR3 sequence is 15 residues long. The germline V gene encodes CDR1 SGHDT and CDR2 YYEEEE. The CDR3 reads CASSGLAGGPQTQYF. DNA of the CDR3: TGTGCCAGCAGCGGACTAGCGGGAGGCCCGCAGACCCAGTACTTC.

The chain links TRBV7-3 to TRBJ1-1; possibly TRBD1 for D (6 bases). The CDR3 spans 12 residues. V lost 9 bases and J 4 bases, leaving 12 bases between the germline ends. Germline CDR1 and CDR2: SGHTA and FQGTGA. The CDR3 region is CASQGRSTEAFF. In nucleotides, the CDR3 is TGTGCCAGTCAGGGGCGCAGCACTGAAGCTTTCTTT.

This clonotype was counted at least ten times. CDR3 loop: CASSTPGGVAQGHEQFF. The CDR3 bases are TGTGCCAGCAGTACCCCGGGCGGGGTGGCCCAAGGCCATGAGCAGTTCTTC. This chain links TRBV28 with TRBJ2-1; D may be TRBD2 (6 bases). Germline V gene data show CDR1 as MDHEN and CDR2 as SYDVKM. With 5 bases removed from V and 8 bases from J, the gap between germline ends came to 25 bases. CDR3 length: 17 residues.